These 19 T cell receptor beta chains originate from one sample sequenced in a study of technical replicates of blood from several donors. The data were produced by immunoSEQ multiplex PCR, yet TCRdb's version contains in-frame clones alone and is incomplete. The sample lists just over 95,000 clones; about 95% were seen once. Sequenced: T cells isolated from PBMCs. All receptors derive from a human donor in good health.

This chain joins TRBV27 and TRBJ2-3; 9 positions agree with TRBD2. This CDR3 has 15 amino acids. J lost 0 bases, V lost 3 bases, and 1 base had no gene match. Germline V CDR1 and CDR2: MNHEY, SMNVEV (reference sequence). Here the CDR3 DNA reads TGTGCCAGCAGTTTGCTAGCGGGGAGCACAGATACGCAGTATTTT. Its protein product is CASSLLAGSTDTQYF.

This chain links TRBV18 with TRBJ2-3; 14 positions match TRBD2. Germline CDR1 and CDR2: KGHSH and LQKENI. This CDR3 is 18 amino acids long. V lost 4 bases and J lost 3; bases outside the gene matches: 9. CDR3: CASSHQPGLAGETDTQYF. The CDR3 DNA is TGTGCCAGCTCACACCAGCCGGGACTAGCGGGAGAAACAGATACGCAGTATTTT.

This clone occurred once. The chain joins TRBV9 to TRBJ2-7; the match to TRBD1 covers 9 bases. The CDR3 length is 13 residues. The junction had 4 bases not matched to a gene; V was cut back by 4 bases and J by 5 bases. Per the germline V gene, CDR1 is SGDLS and CDR2 is YYNGEE. The CDR3 bases are TGTGCCAGCAGCCGCAGGACAGGGGACGAGCAGTACTTC. Amino acid sequence: CASSRRTGDEQYF.

This rearrangement joins TRBV2 to TRBJ2-1, with TRBD2 matching 9 bases. This CDR3 has 16 amino acids. Unmatched junction bases numbered 10, after V lost 6 bases and J lost 4 bases. The germline gives CDR1 SNHLY, CDR2 FYNNEI. In DNA form, the CDR3 reads TGTGCCAGCAGGAAGGGGCTAGCGGGACATTACAATGAGCAGTTCTTC. Translation: CASRKGLAGHYNEQFF.

The chain uses TRBV2 and TRBJ2-7; TRBD1 aligns across 9 bases. After removal of 4 bases from V and 5 bases from J, the junction contained 12 bases not matched to a gene. Germline CDR1 and CDR2: SNHLY and FYNNEI. The CDR3 has 16 residues. CDR3 nucleotide sequence: TGTGCCAGCAGTGCCCGAGCTACCGGGACAGGGAACGAGCAGTACTTC. Its translation: CASSARATGTGNEQYF.

The V gene is TRBV7-2, the J gene TRBJ2-1, with 7 bases matching TRBD2. The germline V gene encodes CDR1 SGHTA and CDR2 FQGNSA. This CDR3 contains 13 residues. Unmatched junction bases numbered 5, after V lost 7 bases and J lost 5 bases. CDR3 DNA: TGTGCCAGCAATTCGGGGGGTGACAATGAGCAGTTCTTC. As protein: CASNSGGDNEQFF.

The chain recombines TRBV5-8 with TRBJ1-1, with D unresolved. Germline V gives CDR1 SGHTS, CDR2 YDEGEE. Deletions cut 0 bases from V and 1 base from J, with 7 bases between. The CDR3 length is 14 residues. This CDR3 is CASSLDISNTEAFF. The CDR3 nucleotides read TGTGCCAGCAGCTTGGATATCTCGAACACTGAAGCTTTCTTT. The full variable domain, in which reference TRBV5-8 and TRBJ1-1 provide the parts outside the CDR3, is EAGVTQSPTHLIKTRGQQATLRCSPISGHTSVYWYQQALGLGLQFLLWYDEGEERNRGNFPPRFSGRQFPNYSSELNVNALELEDSALYLCASSLDISNTEAFFGQGTRLTVV.

The chain employs TRBV14 and TRBJ2-1, with 11 bases that match TRBD2. Germline CDR1 and CDR2: SGHDN and FVKESK. The CDR3 consists of 17 residues. Trimming took 1 base from V and 8 from J; bases not matched to a gene: 10. CDR3 loop: CASSQGPSGRTWDEQFF. Here the CDR3 DNA reads TGTGCCAGCAGCCAAGGTCCTAGCGGGAGGACCTGGGATGAGCAGTTCTTC.

On this clone: In the same sample, other DNA sequences code for this CDR3. This chain joins TRBV20-1 and TRBJ2-7; no firm D call. This CDR3 has 11 residues. Trimming pared 3 bases from V and 2 bases from J, leaving 5 bases between. Germline V CDR1 and CDR2: DFQATT, SNEGSKA (reference sequence). The CDR3 loop is CSASGPYEQYF. In DNA form, the CDR3 reads TGCAGTGCTAGTGGCCCCTACGAGCAGTACTTC.

The genes are TRBV7-2 and TRBJ2-3; 9 nucleotides line up with TRBD2. The trim removed 3 bases at V and 4 bases at J, leaving 5 bases unmatched. CDR3 length: 15 residues. Germline assignment: CDR1 SGHTA and CDR2 FQGNSA. CDR3 in amino acids: CASSFLAGFSDTQYF. The CDR3, as DNA: TGTGCCAGCAGCTTCCTAGCGGGATTTTCAGATACGCAGTATTTT.

This chain connects TRBV6-6 to TRBJ1-1; the D gene is possibly TRBD1 (6 bases). Per the germline V gene, CDR1 is MNHNY and CDR2 is SVGAGI (reference sequence). With 5 bases removed from V and 1 base from J, the gap between germline ends came to 11 bases. This CDR3 is 14 amino acids long. The CDR3 sequence is CASSHRQENTEAFF. The CDR3 nucleotides read TGTGCCAGCAGTCACAGACAGGAGAACACTGAAGCTTTCTTT.

The chain links TRBV28 to TRBJ1-1, with 10 bases aligning to TRBD1. After removal of 8 bases from V and 4 bases from J, the junction contained 4 bases not matched to a gene. In germline, CDR1 is MDHEN, CDR2 SYDVKM. The CDR3 extends over 13 amino acids. Here the CDR3 reads CASWTGGITEAFF. DNA of the CDR3: TGTGCCAGCTGGACAGGGGGGATCACTGAAGCTTTCTTT.

The chain links TRBV19 to TRBJ1-5, with D possibly TRBD1 on 6 matching bases. In germline, CDR1 is LNHDA, CDR2 SQIVND (reference sequence). V gave up 2 bases and J gave up 2 bases, with 13 bases separating them. The CDR3 length is 16 residues. In nucleotides, the CDR3 is TGTGCCAGTAGTATAAACCTCTGGACAGGCAATCAGCCCCAGCATTTT. Translating it yields CASSINLWTGNQPQHF.

The chain has TRBV6-1 and TRBJ1-1; D unresolved. The CDR3 is 15 residues long. CDR1 and CDR2 from the germline V gene are MNHNS and SASEGT. The V end lost 0 bases, the J end lost 1 base, and 9 bases lay between the germline ends. CDR3 coding DNA: TGTGCCAGCAGTGAAGCCCTCTACGGGAACACTGAAGCTTTCTTT. Amino acids: CASSEALYGNTEAFF.

The chain combines TRBV7-3 with TRBJ1-2; D is unclear. This CDR3 comprises 13 residues. Germline CDR1 SGHTA, CDR2 FQGTGA. The V end lost 0 bases, the J end lost 5 bases, and 7 bases lay between the germline ends. The CDR3 here is CASSLTSGYGYTF. In DNA form, the CDR3 reads TGTGCCAGCAGCTTAACTAGCGGGTATGGCTACACCTTC.

The chain couples TRBV6-1 to TRBJ2-1; 8 bases are a match to TRBD2. CDR3 length: 15 amino acids. From germline, CDR1 is MNHNS and CDR2 SASEGT. Trimming cost V 7 bases and J 9 bases; bases outside gene matches: 14. In DNA form, the CDR3 reads TGTGCCAGCAACCCTGCGAGCGGGAGACCGTTTGAGCAGTTCTTC. Its translation is CASNPASGRPFEQFF.

The rearrangement joins TRBV9 to TRBJ2-7, with D unclear. CDR1 and CDR2 from the germline V gene are SGDLS and YYNGEE. The CDR3 loop spans 13 amino acids. Between the trimmed V and J ends, which lost 0 bases and 6 bases, there was a span of 10 bases. The CDR3 nucleotides are TGTGCCAGCAGCGTAGGCCTAGTCTCCGAGCAGTACTTC. Translation: CASSVGLVSEQYF.

The chain links TRBV30 to TRBJ2-2; weak D call: TRBD1 (5 bases). This CDR3 has 15 residues. Trimming pared 4 bases from V and 4 bases from J, leaving 16 bases between. CDR1 and CDR2 from the germline V gene are GTSNPN and SVGIG (reference sequence). The CDR3 bases are TGTGCCTGGACCATAGGGGTCCGAACCACCGGGGAGCTGTTTTTT. Translation gives CAWTIGVRTTGELFF.

The chain links TRBV6-1 to TRBJ1-1; weak D call: TRBD1 (6 bases). Deletions cut 2 bases from V and 1 base from J, with 23 bases between. The germline CDR1 and CDR2 sequences are MNHNS and SASEGT. The CDR3 has 19 residues. The CDR3 sequence is CASSESGGPYRTGNTEAFF. The CDR3 DNA reads TGTGCCAGCAGTGAAAGTGGGGGCCCTTACAGGACCGGGAACACTGAAGCTTTCTTT.